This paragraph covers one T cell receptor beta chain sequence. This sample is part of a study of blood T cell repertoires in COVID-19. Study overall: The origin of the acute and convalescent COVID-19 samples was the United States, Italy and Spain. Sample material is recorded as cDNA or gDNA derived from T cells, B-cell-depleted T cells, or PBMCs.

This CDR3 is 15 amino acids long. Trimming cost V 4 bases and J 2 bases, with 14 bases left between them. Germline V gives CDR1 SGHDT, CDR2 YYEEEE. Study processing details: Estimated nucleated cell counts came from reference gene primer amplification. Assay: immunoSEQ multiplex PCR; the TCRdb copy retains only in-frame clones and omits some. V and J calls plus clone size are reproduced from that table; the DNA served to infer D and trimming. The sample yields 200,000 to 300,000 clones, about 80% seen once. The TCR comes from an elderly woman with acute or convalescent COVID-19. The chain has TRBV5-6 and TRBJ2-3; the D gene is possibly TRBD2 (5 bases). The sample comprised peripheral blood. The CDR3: CASSPRTGNTDTQYF. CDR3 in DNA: TGTGCCAGCAGCCCCAGGACGGGGAACACAGATACGCAGTATTTT.